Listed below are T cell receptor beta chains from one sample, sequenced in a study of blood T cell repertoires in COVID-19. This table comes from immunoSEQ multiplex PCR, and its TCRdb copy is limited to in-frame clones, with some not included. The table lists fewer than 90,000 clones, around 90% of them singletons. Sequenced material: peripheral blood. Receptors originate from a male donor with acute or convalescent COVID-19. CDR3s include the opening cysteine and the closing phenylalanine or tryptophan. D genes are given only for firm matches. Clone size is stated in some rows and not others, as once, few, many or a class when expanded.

CASSPGQGDQPQHF TGTGCCAGCAGCCCGGGACAGGGTGATCAGCCCCAGCATTTT TRBV5-4 once TRBJ1-5 TRBD1
CAWSRDRINYGYTF TGTGCCTGGAGTCGGGACAGAATTAACTATGGCTACACCTTC TRBV30 . TRBJ1-2 TRBD1
CASSLPPGVQGNYGYTF TGTGCCAGTAGTCTCCCCCCCGGTGTTCAGGGAAACTATGGCTACACCTTC TRBV19 . TRBJ1-2 .
CSAYSGETQYF TGCAGTGCTTACAGTGGTGAGACCCAGTACTTC TRBV20-1 . TRBJ2-5 .
CASSLAPRGEKLFF TGTGCCAGCAGCTTAGCGCCACGCGGTGAAAAACTGTTTTTT TRBV7-6 . TRBJ1-4 .
CASSLQENTEAFF TGTGCCAGCAGCCTCCAGGAGAACACTGAAGCTTTCTTT TRBV7-2 . TRBJ1-1 .
CASSLAGDTEAFF TGTGCCAGCAGCCTAGCAGGGGACACTGAAGCTTTCTTT TRBV5-5 . TRBJ1-1 .
CASSQEGDSGVYNEQFF TGTGCCAGCAGCCAAGAGGGGGATAGCGGGGTCTACAATGAGCAGTTCTTC TRBV3-1/TRBV3-2 . TRBJ2-1 TRBD2
CAWGTQSYEQYF TGTGCCTGGGGTACTCAATCCTACGAGCAGTACTTC TRBV30 . TRBJ2-7 .
CASGTGDEGALHF TGTGCCAGCGGGACAGGGGACGAGGGAGCCCTCCACTTT TRBV12-3/TRBV12-4 . TRBJ1-6 TRBD1
CASSLVQGYNEQFF TGTGCCAGCAGCTTAGTACAGGGCTACAATGAGCAGTTCTTC TRBV5-5 . TRBJ2-1 .
CASSHIPRRGATDTQYF TGCGCCAGCAGCCATATCCCACGGCGGGGGGCTACAGATACGCAGTATTTT TRBV4-1 . TRBJ2-3 TRBD2
CASSEARGTYGYEQYF TGTGCCAGCAGTGAAGCCCGAGGGACTTATGGCTACGAGCAGTACTTC TRBV6-1 . TRBJ2-7 .
CASSLVGSEKLFF TGTGCCAGCAGCTTAGTGGGGAGCGAAAAACTGTTTTTT TRBV11-2 . TRBJ1-4 .
CASSPQGRVEQYF TGTGCCAGCAGCCCCCAGGGAAGGGTCGAGCAGTACTTC TRBV6-5 . TRBJ2-7 .
CASSQFAQGSTGELFF TGTGCCAGCAGCCAATTCGCCCAGGGGAGCACCGGGGAACTGTTTTTT TRBV4-2 once TRBJ2-2 .
CASSARGVDSPLHF TGTGCCAGCAGCGCACGGGGGGTTGATTCACCCCTCCACTTT TRBV9 few TRBJ1-6 .
CAWSQNEKLFF TGTGCCTGGTCCCAAAATGAAAAACTGTTTTTT TRBV30 . TRBJ1-4 .
CASSESRGEQYF TGCGCCAGCAGTGAGTCGAGAGGGGAGCAGTACTTC TRBV10-2 . TRBJ2-7 .
CASSHQAPTSYEQYF TGCGCCAGCAGTCATCAAGCACCGACATCCTACGAGCAGTACTTC TRBV23-1 . TRBJ2-7 .
CASSSTGKGNTEAFF TGTGCCAGCAGTTCGACAGGGAAGGGGAACACTGAAGCTTTCTTT TRBV6-5 . TRBJ1-1 TRBD1
CASSSGTGYAYEQYF TGTGCCAGCAGCTCCGGGACAGGATACGCCTACGAGCAGTACTTC TRBV7-2 . TRBJ2-7 TRBD1
CAWSRWGVNTEAFF TGTGCCTGGAGTCGCTGGGGGGTGAACACTGAAGCTTTCTTT TRBV30 . TRBJ1-1 .
CASSQDPKTGEQYF TGTGCCAGCAGCCAAGATCCGAAGACTGGCGAGCAGTACTTC TRBV3-1/TRBV3-2 . TRBJ2-7 .
CASSQRNSPLHF TGTGCCAGCAGCCAACGTAATTCACCCCTCCACTTT TRBV3-1/TRBV3-2 . TRBJ1-6 .
CASSLGLAGAGYEQYF TGTGCCAGCAGCTTGGGTCTAGCGGGGGCTGGCTACGAGCAGTACTTC TRBV5-5 . TRBJ2-7 TRBD2
CASSPLAGGLNEQFF TGTGCCAGCAGCCCTCTAGCGGGGGGGCTTAATGAGCAGTTCTTC TRBV3-1/TRBV3-2 . TRBJ2-1 TRBD2
CASSEFVGSGGPRDEQFF TGTGCCAGCAGTGAATTCGTTGGTAGCGGGGGGCCCAGGGATGAGCAGTTCTTC TRBV25-1 once TRBJ2-1 TRBD2
CATGHPTNEKLFF TGTGCCACGGGACACCCAACTAATGAAAAACTGTTTTTT TRBV10-3 once TRBJ1-4 .
CASSQEGGNYGYTF TGCGCCAGCAGCCAAGAGGGGGGTAACTATGGCTACACCTTC TRBV4-1 . TRBJ1-2 .
CASSPPGGGFGYTF TGTGCCAGCAGTCCCCCGGGTGGGGGCTTTGGCTACACCTTC TRBV7-2 . TRBJ1-2 .
CAASGSTDTQYF TGTGCCGCTTCGGGGTCTACAGATACGCAGTATTTT TRBV19 . TRBJ2-3 .
CASSLTGGPNTGELFF TGTGCCAGCAGCTTGACGGGGGGGCCGAACACCGGGGAGCTGTTTTTT TRBV7-2 . TRBJ2-2 TRBD2